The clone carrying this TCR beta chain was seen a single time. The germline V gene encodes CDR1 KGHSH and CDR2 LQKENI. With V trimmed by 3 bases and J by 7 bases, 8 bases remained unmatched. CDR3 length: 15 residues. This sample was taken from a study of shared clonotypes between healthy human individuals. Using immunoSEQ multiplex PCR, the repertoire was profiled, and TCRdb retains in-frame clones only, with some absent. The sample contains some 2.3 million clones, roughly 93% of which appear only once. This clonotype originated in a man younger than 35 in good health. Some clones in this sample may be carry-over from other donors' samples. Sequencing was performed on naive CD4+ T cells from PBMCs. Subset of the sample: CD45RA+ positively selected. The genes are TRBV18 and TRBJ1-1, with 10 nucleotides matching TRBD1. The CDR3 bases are TGTGCCAGCTCACCGACCGGGACAGGGGTGTATGAAGCTTTCTTT. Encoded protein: CASSPTGTGVYEAFF. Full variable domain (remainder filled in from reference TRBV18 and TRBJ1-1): NAGVMQNPRHLVRRRGQEARLRCSPMKGHSHVYWYRQLPEEGLKFMVYLQKENIIDESGMPKERFSAEFPKEGPSILRIQQVVRGDSAAYFCASSPTGTGVYEAFFGQGTRLTVV.